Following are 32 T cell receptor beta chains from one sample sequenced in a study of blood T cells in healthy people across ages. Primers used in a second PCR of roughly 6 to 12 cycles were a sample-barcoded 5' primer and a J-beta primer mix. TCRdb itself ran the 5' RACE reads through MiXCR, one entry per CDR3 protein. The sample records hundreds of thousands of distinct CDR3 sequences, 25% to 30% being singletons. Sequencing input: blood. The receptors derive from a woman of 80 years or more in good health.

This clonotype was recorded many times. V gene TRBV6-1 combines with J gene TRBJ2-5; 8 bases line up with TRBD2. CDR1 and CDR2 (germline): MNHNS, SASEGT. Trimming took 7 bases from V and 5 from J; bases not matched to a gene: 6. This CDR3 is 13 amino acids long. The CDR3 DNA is TGTGCCAGCATGGGACTAGTCCGGGAGACCCAGTACTTC. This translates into CASMGLVRETQYF.

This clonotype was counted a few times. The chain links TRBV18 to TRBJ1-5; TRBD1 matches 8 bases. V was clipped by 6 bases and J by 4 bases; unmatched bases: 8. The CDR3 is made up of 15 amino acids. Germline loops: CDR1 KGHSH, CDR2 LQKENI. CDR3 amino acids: CASSGIGQGNQPQHF. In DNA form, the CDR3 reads TGTGCCAGCTCGGGGATTGGACAGGGAAATCAGCCCCAGCATTTT.

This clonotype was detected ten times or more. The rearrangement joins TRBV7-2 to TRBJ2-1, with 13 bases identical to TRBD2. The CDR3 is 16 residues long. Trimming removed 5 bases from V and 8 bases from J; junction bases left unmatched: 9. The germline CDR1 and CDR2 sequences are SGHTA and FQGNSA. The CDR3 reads CASSPTSGGAGYEQFF. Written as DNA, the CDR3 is TGTGCCAGCAGCCCAACTAGCGGGGGGGCAGGATATGAGCAGTTCTTC. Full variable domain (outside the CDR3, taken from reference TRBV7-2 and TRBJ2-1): GAGVSQSPSNKVTEKGKDVELRCDPISGHTALYWYRQSLGQGLEFLIYFQGNSAPDKSGLPSDRFSAERTGGSVSTLTIQRTQQEDSAVYLCASSPTSGGAGYEQFFGPGTRLTVL.

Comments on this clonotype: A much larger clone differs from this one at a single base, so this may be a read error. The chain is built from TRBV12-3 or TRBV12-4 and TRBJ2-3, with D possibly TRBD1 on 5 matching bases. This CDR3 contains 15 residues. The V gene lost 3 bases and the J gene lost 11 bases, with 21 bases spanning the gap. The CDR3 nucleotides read TGTGCCAGCAGTTTTATCCCAGGGCGCACAGATGTGCAGTATTTT. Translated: CASSFIPGRTDVQYF.

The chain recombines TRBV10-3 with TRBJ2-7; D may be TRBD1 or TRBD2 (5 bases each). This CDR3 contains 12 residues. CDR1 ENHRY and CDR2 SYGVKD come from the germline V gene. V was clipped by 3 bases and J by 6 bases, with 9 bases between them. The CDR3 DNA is TGTGCCATCAGTGAAATGGGGGTCGAGCAGTACTTC. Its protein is CAISEMGVEQYF.

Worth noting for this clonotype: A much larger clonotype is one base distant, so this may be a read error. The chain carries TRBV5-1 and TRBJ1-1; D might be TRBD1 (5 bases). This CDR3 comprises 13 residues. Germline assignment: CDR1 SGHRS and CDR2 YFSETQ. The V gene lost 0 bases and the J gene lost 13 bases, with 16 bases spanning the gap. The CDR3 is CASSLDYRGLGFF. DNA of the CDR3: TGCGCCAGCAGCTTGGATTATAGGGGACTGGGTTTCTTT. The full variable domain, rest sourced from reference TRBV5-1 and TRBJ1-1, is KAGVTQTPRYLIKTRGQQVTLSCSPISGHRSVSWYQQTPGQGLQFLFEYFSETQRNKGNFPGRFSGRQFSNSRSEMNVSTLELGDSALYLCASSLDYRGLGFFGQGTRLTVV.

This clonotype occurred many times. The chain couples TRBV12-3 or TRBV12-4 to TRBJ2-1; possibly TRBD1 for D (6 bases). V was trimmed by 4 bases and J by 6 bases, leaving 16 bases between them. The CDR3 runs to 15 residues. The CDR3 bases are TGTGCCAGCAGTTCCCCCCTGGGACAAACCAATGAGCAGTTCTTC. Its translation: CASSSPLGQTNEQFF.

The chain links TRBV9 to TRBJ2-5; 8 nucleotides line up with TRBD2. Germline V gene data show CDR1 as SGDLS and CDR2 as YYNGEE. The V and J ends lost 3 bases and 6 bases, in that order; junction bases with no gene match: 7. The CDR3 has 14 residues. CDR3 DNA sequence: TGTGCCAGCAGCGCGGGACTAGGGGAGAAGACCCAGTACTTC. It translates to CASSAGLGEKTQYF.

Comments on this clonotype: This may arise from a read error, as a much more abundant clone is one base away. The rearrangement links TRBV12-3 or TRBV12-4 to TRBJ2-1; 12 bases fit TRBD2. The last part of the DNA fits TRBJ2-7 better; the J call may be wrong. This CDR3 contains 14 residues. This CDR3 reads CASQTSGGINEQYF. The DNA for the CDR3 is TGTGCCAGCCAGACTAGCGGGGGCATCAATGAGCAGTACTTC.

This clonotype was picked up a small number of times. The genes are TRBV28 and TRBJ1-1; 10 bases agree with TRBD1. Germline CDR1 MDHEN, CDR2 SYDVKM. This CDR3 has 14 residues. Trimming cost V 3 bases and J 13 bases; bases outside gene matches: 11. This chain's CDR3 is CASSFGLPGQGYFF. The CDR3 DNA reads TGTGCCAGCAGTTTTGGTCTACCGGGACAGGGGTATTTCTTT.

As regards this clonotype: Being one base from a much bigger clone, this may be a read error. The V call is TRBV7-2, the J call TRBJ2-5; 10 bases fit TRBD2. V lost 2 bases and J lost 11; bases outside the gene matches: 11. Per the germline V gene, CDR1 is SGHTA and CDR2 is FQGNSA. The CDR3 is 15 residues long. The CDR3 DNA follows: TGTGCCAGCAGCTTAAAAGCGGGGGGGCCCCATGAGCAGTACTTC. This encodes CASSLKAGGPHEQYF.

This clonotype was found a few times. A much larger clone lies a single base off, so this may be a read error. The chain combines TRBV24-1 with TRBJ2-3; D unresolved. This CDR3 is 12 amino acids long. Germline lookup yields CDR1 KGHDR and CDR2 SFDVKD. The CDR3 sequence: CAASDYTDTQYF. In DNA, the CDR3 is TGTGCCGCCAGTGATTACACAGATACGCAGTATTTT.

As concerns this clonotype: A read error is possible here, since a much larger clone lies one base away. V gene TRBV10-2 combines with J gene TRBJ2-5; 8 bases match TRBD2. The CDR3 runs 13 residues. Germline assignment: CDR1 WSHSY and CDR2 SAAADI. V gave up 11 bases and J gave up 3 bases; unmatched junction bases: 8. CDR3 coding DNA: TGCGCCGGCCAGAGAGCGGGGGAAGAGACCCAGTACTTC. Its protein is CAGQRAGEETQYF.

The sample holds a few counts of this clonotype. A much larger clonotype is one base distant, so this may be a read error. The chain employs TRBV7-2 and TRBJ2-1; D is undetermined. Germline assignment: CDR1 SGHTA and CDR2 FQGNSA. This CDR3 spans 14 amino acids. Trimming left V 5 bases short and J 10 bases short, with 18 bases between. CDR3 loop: CASSPTPGGYEQFF. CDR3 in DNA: TGTGCCAGCAGCCCAACTCCGGGTGGCTACGAGCAGTTCTTC.

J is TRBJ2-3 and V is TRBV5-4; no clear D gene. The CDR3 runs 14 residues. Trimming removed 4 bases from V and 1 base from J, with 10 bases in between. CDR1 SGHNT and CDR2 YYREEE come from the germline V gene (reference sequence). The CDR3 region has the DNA TGTGCCAGCAGCCCAGACCCTGGCACAGATACGCAGTATTTT. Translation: CASSPDPGTDTQYF.

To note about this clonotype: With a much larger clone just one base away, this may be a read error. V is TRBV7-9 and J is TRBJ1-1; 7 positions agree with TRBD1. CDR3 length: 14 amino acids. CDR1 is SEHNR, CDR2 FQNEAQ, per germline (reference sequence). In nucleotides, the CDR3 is TGTGCCGGCAGCGACCGACAGGGAAAGACTGAAGCTTTCTTT. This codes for CAGSDRQGKTEAFF. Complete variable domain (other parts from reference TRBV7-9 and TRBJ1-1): DTGVSQNPRHKITKRGQNVTFRCDPISEHNRLYWYRQTLGQGPEFLTYFQNEAQLEKSRLLSDRFSAERPKGSFSTLEIQRTEQGDSAMYLCAGSDRQGKTEAFFGQGTRLTVV.

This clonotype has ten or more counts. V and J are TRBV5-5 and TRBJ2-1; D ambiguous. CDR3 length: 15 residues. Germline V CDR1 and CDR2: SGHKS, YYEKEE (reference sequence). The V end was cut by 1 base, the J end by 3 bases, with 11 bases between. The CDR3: CASSLQDPFYNEQFF. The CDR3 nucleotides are TGTGCCAGCAGCTTGCAGGACCCCTTCTACAATGAGCAGTTCTTC.

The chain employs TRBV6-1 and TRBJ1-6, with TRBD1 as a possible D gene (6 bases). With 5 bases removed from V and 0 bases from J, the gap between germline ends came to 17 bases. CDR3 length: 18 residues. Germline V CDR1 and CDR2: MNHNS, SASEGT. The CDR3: CASSRTVDSSSYNSPLHF. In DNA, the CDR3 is TGTGCCAGCAGTAGGACAGTGGATTCGAGCTCCTATAATTCACCCCTCCACTTT.

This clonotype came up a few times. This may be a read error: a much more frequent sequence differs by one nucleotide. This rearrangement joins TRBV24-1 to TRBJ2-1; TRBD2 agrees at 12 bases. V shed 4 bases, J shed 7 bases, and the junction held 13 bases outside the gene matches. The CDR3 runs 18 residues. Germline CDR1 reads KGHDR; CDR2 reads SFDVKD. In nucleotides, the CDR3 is TGTGCCACCAGTGACCCATTACCTAGCGGGGGGGCCCGTAATGAGCAGTTCTTC. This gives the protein CATSDPLPSGGARNEQFF.

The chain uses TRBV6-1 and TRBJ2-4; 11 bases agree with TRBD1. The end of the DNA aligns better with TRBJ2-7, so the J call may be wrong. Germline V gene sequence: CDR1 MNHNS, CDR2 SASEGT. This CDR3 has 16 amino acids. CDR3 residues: CASSERIGTGGYEQYF. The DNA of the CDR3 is TGTGCCAGCAGTGAACGAATCGGGACAGGGGGCTACGAGCAGTACTTC.

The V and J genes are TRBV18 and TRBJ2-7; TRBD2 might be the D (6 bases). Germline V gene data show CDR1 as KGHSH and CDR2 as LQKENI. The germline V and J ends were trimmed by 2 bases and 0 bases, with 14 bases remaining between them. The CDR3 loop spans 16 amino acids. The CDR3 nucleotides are TGTGCCAGCTCACCATCCTGCTTGGAGGGCTCCTACGAGCAGTACTTC. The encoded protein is CASSPSCLEGSYEQYF.

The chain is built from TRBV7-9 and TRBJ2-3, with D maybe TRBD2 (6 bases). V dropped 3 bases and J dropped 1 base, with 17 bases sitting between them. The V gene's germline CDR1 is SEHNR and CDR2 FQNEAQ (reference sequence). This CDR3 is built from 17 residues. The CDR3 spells CASSLISGSRGTDTQYF. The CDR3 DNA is TGTGCCAGCAGCTTGATCTCCGGGAGTAGGGGCACAGATACGCAGTATTTT.

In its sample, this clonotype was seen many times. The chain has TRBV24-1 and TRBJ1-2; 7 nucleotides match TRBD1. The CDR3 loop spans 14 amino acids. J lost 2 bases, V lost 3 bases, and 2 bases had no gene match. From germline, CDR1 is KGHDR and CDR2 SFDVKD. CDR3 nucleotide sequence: TGTGCCACCAGTGATACGGGACAGAACTATGGCTACACCTTC. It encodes CATSDTGQNYGYTF.

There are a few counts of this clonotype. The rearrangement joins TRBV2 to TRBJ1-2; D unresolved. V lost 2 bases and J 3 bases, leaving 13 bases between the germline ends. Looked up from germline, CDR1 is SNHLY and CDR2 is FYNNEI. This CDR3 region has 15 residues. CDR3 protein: CASSERWAPYYGYTF. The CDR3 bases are TGTGCCAGCAGTGAAAGGTGGGCCCCCTACTATGGCTACACCTTC.

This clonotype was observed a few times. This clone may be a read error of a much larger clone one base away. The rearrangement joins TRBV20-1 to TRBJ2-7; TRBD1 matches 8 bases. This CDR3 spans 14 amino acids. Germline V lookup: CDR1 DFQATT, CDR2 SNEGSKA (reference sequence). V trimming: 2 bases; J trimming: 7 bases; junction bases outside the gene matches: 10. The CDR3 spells CSARLGAGGYEQYF. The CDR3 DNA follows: TGCAGTGCTAGACTCGGAGCAGGGGGCTATGAGCAGTACTTC.

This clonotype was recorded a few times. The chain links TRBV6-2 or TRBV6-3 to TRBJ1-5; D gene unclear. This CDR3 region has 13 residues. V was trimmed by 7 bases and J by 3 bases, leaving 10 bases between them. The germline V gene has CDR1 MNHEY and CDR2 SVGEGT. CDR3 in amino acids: CASNHATNQPQHF. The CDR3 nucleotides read TGTGCCAGCAACCACGCCACCAATCAGCCCCAGCATTTT.

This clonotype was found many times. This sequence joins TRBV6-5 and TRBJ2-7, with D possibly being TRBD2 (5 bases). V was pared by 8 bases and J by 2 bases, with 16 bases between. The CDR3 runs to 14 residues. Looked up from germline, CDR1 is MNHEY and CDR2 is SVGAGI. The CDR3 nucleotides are TGTGCCAGCTTACCTTCCGAGGGCCCCTACGAGCAGTACTTC. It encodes CASLPSEGPYEQYF.

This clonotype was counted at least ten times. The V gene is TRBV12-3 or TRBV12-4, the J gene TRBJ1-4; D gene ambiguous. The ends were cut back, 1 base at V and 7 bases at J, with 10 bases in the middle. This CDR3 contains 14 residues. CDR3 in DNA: TGTGCCAGCAGTTTAGGAAGGGTGATTGAAAAACTGTTTTTT. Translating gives CASSLGRVIEKLFF.

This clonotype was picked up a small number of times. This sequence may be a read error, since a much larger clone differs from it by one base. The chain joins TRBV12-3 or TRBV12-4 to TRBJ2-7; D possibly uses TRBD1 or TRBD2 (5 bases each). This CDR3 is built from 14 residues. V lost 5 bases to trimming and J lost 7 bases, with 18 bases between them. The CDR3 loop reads CASSLPGPQNEQYF. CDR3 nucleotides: TGTGCCAGCAGTCTACCGGGACCCCAAAATGAGCAGTACTTC.

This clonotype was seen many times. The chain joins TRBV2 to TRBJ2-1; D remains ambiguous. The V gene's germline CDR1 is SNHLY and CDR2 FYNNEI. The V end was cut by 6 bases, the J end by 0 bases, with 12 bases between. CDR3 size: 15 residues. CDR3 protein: CASRRDLSSYNEQFF. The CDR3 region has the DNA TGTGCCAGCAGACGAGACCTGAGCTCCTACAATGAGCAGTTCTTC.

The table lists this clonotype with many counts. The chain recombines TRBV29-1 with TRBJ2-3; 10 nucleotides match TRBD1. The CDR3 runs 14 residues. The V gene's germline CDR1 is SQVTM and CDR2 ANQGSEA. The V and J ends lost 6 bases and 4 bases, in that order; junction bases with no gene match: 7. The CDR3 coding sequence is TGCAGCGTCCTGACAGGGGGCGCCTCAGATACGCAGTATTTT. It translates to CSVLTGGASDTQYF.

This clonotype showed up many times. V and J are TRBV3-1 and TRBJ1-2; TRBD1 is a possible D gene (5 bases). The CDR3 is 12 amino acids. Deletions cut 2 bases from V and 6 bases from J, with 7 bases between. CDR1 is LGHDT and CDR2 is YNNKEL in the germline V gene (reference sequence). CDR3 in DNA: TGTGCCAGCAGCCAACGACAGAATGGCTACACCTTC. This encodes CASSQRQNGYTF.